The next 4 T cell receptor beta chains were all read from a single sample in a study of blood T cell repertoires in COVID-19. Only in-frame clones appear in the TCRdb table, and some are missing; sequencing was by immunoSEQ multiplex PCR. In the table there are about 120,000 clones, 90% of which are singletons. Material: peripheral blood. Every receptor here comes from a woman aged 60-75 years with COVID-19, enrolled during active disease.

This clone was detected only once. This sequence joins TRBV2 and TRBJ2-3; 12 positions agree with TRBD2. This CDR3 region has 15 residues. Germline loops: CDR1 SNHLY, CDR2 FYNNEI. V shed 4 bases, J shed 4 bases, and the junction held 3 bases outside the gene matches. The DNA for the CDR3 is TGTGCCAGCAGTGCTCTAGCGGGGGGGGCAGATACGCAGTATTTT. This gives the protein CASSALAGGADTQYF.

The chain uses TRBV29-1 and TRBJ1-5; TRBD1 matches 7 bases. V lost 6 bases to trimming and J lost 8 bases; unmatched junction nucleotides: 10. The CDR3 is 13 amino acids. CDR1 is SQVTM and CDR2 is ANQGSEA in the germline V gene. This CDR3 is CSVGQSVGEPQHF. CDR3 coding DNA: TGCAGCGTGGGACAGTCAGTCGGTGAGCCCCAGCATTTT.

This clone was seen once. The CDR3: CAISVGTEINQPQHF. CDR3 nucleotides: TGTGCCATCAGTGTAGGGACAGAAATCAATCAGCCCCAGCATTTT. The V call is TRBV10-3, the J call TRBJ1-5; 7 bases fit TRBD1. In germline, CDR1 is ENHRY, CDR2 SYGVKD. The CDR3 is 15 residues long. V lost 4 bases and J lost 3; bases outside the gene matches: 6.

The chain links TRBV27 to TRBJ2-5; 15 bases fit TRBD2. This CDR3 region has 19 residues. V lost 6 bases to trimming and J lost 5 bases; unmatched junction nucleotides: 16. Germline CDR1 is MNHEY and CDR2 is SMNVEV (reference sequence). The CDR3: CASSRTPGTSGGLVETQYF. CDR3 nucleotide sequence: TGTGCCAGCAGCCGAACTCCCGGGACTAGCGGGGGGCTAGTTGAGACCCAGTACTTC.